This T cell receptor beta chain appears in the sequencing data of a study of T cell clones after liver transplantation. Looking at the study overall: Patients counted as tolerant after at least one year off all immunosuppression, enzymes not exceeding twice normal.

Trimming cost V 2 bases and J 6 bases, with 5 bases left between them. CDR1 MNHEY and CDR2 SMNVEV come from the germline V gene (reference sequence). The CDR3 is 12 residues long. This table comes from immunoSEQ multiplex PCR, and its TCRdb copy is limited to in-frame clones, with some not included. This table holds about 20,000 clones, more than 65% found once. Unstimulated PBMCs were sorted into CD3+CD4+ and CD3+CD8+ populations. This TCR derives from a human patient who received a liver transplant. Some T cells could come from the graft donor. This sample comprised CD8+ T cells from blood, obtained less than 70 months after liver transplant. The chain has TRBV27 and TRBJ1-5; D gene ambiguous. The CDR3 loop reads CASSLRGQPQHF. CDR3 DNA sequence: TGTGCCAGCAGTTTACGCGGTCAGCCCCAGCATTTT.